The following is a T cell receptor (beta chain) sequence with its context. This sample was taken from a study of cytomegalovirus exposure and HLA in healthy donors. The primer mix had 60 Vbeta and 13 Jbeta primers. In the authors' methods: Unique TCR beta chains numbered about 72 million in a later analysis, with 10 million to 14 million shared. Repertoires were generated with immunoSEQ multiplex PCR, while TCRdb's copy carries only in-frame clones and drops some. D and trimming come from the DNA, and the V and J calls and clone size come from that table. The sample comprises tens of thousands of clones, over 75% of which are singletons, and about 4.2% rests with the top ten. Deletions cut 0 bases from V and 5 bases from J, with 15 bases between. The CDR3 consists of 15 residues. Germline V gives CDR1 SGHRS, CDR2 YFSETQ.

The sequencing input was PBMCs. This chain joins TRBV5-1 and TRBJ2-7; D is ambiguous. This sequence was found in a male donor in good health and CMV-seropositive. The CDR3, as DNA: TGCGCCAGCAGCTTGGTCACCAGACTGGTAGACGAGCAGTACTTC. It specifies CASSLVTRLVDEQYF.